This TCR beta chain stems from a study of T cells in Graves' hyperthyroidism and ophthalmopathy. This clonotype appeared a few times. Its specificity is unknown. Lactation, pregnancy, other autoimmune disease or uncontrolled infection led to exclusion of patients. RNA transcripts yielded amplified TCR beta CDR3 regions. HTBI primers drove first-round RT-PCR of the TCR CDR3. TCRdb itself ran the multiplex PCR reads through MiXCR, one entry per CDR3 protein. The sample gives 500,000 or so distinct CDR3 sequences, 17% of which show up once; approximately 18% is in the top ten. Trimming pared 6 bases from V and 3 bases from J, leaving 14 bases between. The CDR3 has 14 residues. In germline, CDR1 is ENHRY, CDR2 SYGVKD. Points from the study as a whole: In the blood, most expanded thyroid clonotypes above 0.001 appeared as well. Classification by a 13 V-J model distinguished ophthalmopathy from stable hyperthyroidism.

V usage is TRBV10-3 and J usage is TRBJ1-1; a possible D gene is TRBD1 (5 bases). This clonotype was obtained from a woman between 18 and 29 years old with Graves' ophthalmopathy. The source material was blood. CDR3 sequence: CAISSTEWDTEAFF. The CDR3 nucleotides read TGTGCCATCAGCTCGACAGAATGGGACACTGAAGCTTTCTTT.